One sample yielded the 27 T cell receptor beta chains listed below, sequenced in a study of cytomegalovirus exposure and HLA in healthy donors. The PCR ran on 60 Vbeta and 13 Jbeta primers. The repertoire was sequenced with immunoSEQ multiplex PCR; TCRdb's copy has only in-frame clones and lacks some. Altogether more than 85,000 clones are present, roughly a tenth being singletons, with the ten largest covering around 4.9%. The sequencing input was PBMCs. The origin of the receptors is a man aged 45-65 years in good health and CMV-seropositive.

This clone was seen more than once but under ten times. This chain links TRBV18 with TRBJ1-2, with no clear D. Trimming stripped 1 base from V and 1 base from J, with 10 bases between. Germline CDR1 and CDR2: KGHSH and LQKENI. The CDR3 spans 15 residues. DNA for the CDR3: TGTGCCAGCTCACCACGAGATCAGGTTAACTATGGCTACACCTTC. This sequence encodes CASSPRDQVNYGYTF. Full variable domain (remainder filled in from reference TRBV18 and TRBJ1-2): NAGVMQNPRHLVRRRGQEARLRCSPMKGHSHVYWYRQLPEEGLKFMVYLQKENIIDESGMPKERFSAEFPKEGPSILRIQQVVRGDSAAYFCASSPRDQVNYGYTFGSGTRLTVV.

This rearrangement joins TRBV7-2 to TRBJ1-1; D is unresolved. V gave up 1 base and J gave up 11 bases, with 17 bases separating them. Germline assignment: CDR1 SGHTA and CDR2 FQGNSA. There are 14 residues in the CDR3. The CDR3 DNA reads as TGTGCCAGCAGCTTAGGAGGGTCACCCCTGAGCGCTTTCTTT. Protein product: CASSLGGSPLSAFF.

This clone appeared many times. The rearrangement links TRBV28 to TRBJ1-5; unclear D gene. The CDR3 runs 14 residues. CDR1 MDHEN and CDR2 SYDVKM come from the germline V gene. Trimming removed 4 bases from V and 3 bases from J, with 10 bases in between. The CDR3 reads CASSSRLFNQPQHF. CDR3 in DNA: TGTGCCAGCAGTTCCAGGCTTTTCAATCAGCCCCAGCATTTT.

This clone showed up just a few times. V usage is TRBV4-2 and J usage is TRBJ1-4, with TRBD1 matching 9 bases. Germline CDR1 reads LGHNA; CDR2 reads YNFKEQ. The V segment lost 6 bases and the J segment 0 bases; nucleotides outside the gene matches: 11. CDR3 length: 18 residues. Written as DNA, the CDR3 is TGTGCCAGCAGTCTGGGACAGGGAGGAGTTGCAACTAATGAAAAACTGTTTTTT. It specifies CASSLGQGGVATNEKLFF.

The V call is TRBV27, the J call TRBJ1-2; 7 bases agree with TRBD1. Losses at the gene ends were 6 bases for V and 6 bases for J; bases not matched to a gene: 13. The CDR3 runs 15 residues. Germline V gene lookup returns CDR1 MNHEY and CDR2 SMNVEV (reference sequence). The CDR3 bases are TGTGCCAGCAGGGGGATGACAGGGACGGTAAATGGCTACACCTTC. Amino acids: CASRGMTGTVNGYTF.

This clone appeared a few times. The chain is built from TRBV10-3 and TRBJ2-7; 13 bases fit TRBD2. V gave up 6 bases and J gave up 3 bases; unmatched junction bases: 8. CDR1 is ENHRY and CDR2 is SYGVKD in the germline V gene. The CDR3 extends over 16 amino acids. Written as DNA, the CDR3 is TGTGCCATCAGCCCCAAACTAGCGGGAGGGGGCTACGAGCAGTACTTC. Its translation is CAISPKLAGGGYEQYF.

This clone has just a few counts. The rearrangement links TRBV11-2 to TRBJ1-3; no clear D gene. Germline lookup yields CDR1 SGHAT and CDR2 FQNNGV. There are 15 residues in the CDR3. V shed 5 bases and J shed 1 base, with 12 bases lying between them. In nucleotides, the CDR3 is TGTGCCAGCAGCAGTCCCAGGCGTTCTGGAAACACCATATATTTT. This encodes CASSSPRRSGNTIYF.

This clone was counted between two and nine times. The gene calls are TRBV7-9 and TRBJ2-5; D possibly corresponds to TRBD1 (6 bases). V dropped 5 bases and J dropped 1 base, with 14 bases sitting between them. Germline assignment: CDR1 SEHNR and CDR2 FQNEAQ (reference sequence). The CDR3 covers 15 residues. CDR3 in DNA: TGTGCCAGCAGCCTCATAGGGGGATTCCAAGAGACCCAGTACTTC. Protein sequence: CASSLIGGFQETQYF.

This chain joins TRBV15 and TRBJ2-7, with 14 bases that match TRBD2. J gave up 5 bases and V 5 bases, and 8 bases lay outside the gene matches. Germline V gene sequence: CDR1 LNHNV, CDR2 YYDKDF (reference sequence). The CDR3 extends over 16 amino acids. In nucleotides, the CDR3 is TGTGCCACCAGCGTATCCGGGACTAGCGGGAGCAACGAGCAGTACTTC. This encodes CATSVSGTSGSNEQYF.

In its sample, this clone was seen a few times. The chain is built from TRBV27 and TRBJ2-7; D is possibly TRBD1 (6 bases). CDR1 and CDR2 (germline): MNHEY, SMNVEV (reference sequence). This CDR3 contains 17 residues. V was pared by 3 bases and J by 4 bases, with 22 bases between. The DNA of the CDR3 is TGTGCCAGCAGTTTCTACAGGGAACGAGGTCTAGCTTACGAGCAGTACTTC. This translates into CASSFYRERGLAYEQYF.

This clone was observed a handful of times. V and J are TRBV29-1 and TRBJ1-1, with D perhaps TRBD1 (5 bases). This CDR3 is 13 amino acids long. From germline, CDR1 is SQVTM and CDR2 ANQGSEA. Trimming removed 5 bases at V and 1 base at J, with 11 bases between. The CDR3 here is CSVTRVRNTEAFF. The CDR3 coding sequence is TGCAGCGTTACCAGGGTTCGGAACACTGAAGCTTTCTTT.

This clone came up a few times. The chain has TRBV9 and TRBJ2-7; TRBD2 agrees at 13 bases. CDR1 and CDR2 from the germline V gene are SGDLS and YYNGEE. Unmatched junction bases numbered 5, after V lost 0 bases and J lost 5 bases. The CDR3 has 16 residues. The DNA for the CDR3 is TGTGCCAGCAGCGTAGAGGGGACTAGCGGGATCCACGAGCAGTACTTC. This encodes CASSVEGTSGIHEQYF.

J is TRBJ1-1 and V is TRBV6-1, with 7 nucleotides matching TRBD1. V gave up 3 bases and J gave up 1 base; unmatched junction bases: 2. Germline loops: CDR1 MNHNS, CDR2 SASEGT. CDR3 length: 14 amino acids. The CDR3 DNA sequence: TGTGCCAGCAGTGATAGACAGGGGAACACTGAAGCTTTCTTT. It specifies CASSDRQGNTEAFF.

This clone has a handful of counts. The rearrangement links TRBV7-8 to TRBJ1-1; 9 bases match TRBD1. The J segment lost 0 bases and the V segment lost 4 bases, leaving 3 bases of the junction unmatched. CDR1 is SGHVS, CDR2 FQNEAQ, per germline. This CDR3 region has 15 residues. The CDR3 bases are TGTGCCAGCAGCTGGGGACAGGGCTTGAACACTGAAGCTTTCTTT. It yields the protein CASSWGQGLNTEAFF.

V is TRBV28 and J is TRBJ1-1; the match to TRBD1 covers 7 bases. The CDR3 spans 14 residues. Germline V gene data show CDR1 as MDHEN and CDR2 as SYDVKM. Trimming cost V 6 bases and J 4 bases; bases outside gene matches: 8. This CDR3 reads CASSRLTGPTEAFF. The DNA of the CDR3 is TGTGCCAGCAGCAGACTGACAGGGCCCACTGAAGCTTTCTTT. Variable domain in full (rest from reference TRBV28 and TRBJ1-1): DVKVTQSSRYLVKRTGEKVFLECVQDMDHENMFWYRQDPGLGLRLIYFSYDVKMKEKGDIPEGYSVSREKKERFSLILESASTNQTSMYLCASSRLTGPTEAFFGQGTRLTVV.

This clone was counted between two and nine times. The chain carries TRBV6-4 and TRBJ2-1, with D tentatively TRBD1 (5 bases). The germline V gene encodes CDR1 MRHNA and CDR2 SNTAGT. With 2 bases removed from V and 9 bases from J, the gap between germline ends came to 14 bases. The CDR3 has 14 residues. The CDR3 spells CASSDRAGQVEQFF. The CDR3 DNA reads TGTGCCAGCAGTGACAGGGCAGGGCAGGTTGAGCAGTTCTTC.

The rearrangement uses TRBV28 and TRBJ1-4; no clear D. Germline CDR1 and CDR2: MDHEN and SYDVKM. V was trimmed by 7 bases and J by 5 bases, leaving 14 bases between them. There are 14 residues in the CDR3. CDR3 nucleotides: TGTGCCAGCACTGTCGACTACGTAAATGAAAAACTGTTTTTT. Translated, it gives CASTVDYVNEKLFF.

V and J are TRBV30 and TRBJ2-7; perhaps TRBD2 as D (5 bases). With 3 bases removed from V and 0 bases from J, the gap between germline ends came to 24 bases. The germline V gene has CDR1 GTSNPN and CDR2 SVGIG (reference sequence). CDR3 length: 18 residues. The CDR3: CAWSQRWFVQTSSYEQYF. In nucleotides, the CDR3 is TGTGCCTGGAGCCAGCGGTGGTTTGTACAGACGAGCTCCTACGAGCAGTACTTC. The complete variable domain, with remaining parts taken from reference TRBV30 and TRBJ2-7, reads SQTIHQWPATLVQPVGSPLSLECTVEGTSNPNLYWYRQAAGRGLQLLFYSVGIGQISSEVPQNLSASRPQDRQFILSSKKLLLSDSGFYLCAWSQRWFVQTSSYEQYFGPGTRLTVT.

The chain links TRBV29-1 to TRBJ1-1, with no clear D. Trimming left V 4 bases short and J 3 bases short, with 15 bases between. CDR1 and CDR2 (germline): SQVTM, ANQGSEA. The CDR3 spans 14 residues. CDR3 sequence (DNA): TGCAGCGTTGTTCCGGGATCTACTCACACTGAAGCTTTCTTT. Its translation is CSVVPGSTHTEAFF.

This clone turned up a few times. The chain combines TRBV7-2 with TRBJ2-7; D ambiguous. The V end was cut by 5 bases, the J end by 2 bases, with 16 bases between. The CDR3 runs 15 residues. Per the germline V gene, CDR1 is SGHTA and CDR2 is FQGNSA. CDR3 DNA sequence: TGTGCCAGCAGCATCCTCGGTAGCCTGGCCTACGAGCAGTACTTC. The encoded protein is CASSILGSLAYEQYF.

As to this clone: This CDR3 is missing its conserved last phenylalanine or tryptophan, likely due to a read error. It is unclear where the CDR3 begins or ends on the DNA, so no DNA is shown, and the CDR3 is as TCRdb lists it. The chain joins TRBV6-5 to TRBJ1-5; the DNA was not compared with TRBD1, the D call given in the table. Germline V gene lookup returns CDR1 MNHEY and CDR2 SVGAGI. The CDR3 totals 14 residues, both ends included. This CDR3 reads CASSYGQGTQPKHL.

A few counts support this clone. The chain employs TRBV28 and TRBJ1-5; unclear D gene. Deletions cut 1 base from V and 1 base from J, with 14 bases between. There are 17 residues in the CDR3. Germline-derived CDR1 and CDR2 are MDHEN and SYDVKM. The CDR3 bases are TGTGCCAGCAGTTTATACGGGGTGGAGATAAGCAATCAGCCCCAGCATTTT. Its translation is CASSLYGVEISNQPQHF.

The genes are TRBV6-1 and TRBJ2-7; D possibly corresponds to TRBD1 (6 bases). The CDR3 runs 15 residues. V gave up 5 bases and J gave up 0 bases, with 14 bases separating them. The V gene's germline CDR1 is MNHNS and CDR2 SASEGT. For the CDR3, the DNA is TGTGCCAGCAGTCAGGACAGCGCGAGCTCCTACGAGCAGTACTTC. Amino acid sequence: CASSQDSASSYEQYF.

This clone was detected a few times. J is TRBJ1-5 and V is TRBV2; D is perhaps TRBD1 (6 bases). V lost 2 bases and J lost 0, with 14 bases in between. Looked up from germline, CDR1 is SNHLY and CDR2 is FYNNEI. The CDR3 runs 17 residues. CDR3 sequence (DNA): TGTGCCAGCAGTGAATTTGGACAGCTTTATAGCAATCAGCCCCAGCATTTT. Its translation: CASSEFGQLYSNQPQHF.

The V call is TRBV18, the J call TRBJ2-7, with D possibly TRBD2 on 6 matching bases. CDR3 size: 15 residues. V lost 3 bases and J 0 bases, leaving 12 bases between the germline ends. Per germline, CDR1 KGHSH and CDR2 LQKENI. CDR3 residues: CASSPEGRLSYEQYF. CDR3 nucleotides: TGTGCCAGCTCACCGGAGGGACGGCTCTCCTACGAGCAGTACTTC.

The CDR3 region has the DNA TGTGCCTGGAGTGTGGGGGGGAGACTCTACGAGCAGTACGTC. As protein: CAWSVGGRLYEQYV. The gene calls are TRBV30 and TRBJ2-7; 7 bases line up with TRBD2. The CDR3 runs 14 residues. V trimming: 0 bases; J trimming: 3 bases; junction bases outside the gene matches: 5. Germline CDR1 and CDR2: GTSNPN and SVGIG (reference sequence).

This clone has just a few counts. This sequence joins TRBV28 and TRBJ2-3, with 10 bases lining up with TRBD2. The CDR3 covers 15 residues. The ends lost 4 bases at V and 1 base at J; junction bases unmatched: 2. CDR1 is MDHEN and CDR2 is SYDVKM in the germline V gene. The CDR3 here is CASSSSGRGTDTQYF. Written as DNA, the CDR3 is TGTGCCAGCAGTTCTAGCGGGAGAGGCACAGATACGCAGTATTTT.